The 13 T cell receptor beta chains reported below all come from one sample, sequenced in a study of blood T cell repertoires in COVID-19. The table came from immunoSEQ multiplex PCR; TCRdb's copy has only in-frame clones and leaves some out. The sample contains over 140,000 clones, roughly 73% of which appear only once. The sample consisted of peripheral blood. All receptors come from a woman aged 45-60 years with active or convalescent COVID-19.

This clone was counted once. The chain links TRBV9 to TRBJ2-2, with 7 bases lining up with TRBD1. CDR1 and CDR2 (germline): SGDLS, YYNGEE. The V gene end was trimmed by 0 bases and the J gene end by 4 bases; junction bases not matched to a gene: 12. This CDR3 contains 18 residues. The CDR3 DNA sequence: TGTGCCAGCAGCGTAGGTTTAGGGACAGAGGGGGCCACCGGGGAGCTGTTTTTT. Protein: CASSVGLGTEGATGELFF.

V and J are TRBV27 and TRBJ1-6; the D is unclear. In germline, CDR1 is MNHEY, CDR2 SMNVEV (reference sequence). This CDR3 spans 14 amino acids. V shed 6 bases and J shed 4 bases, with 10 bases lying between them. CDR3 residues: CASRPGLYNSPLHF. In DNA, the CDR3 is TGTGCCAGCAGGCCCGGACTGTATAATTCACCCCTCCACTTT.

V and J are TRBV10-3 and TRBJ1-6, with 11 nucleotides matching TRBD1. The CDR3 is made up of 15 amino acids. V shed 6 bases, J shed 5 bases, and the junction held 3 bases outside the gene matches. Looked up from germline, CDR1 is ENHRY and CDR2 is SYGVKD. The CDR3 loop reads CAIRGGQGDNSPLHF. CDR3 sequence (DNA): TGTGCCATCAGGGGGGGACAGGGGGATAATTCACCCCTCCACTTT.

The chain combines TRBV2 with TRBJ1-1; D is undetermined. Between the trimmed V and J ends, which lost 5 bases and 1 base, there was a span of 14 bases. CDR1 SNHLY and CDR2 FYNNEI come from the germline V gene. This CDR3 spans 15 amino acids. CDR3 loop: CASSLRLQANTEAFF. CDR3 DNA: TGTGCCAGCAGTCTTCGGTTGCAGGCGAACACTGAAGCTTTCTTT.

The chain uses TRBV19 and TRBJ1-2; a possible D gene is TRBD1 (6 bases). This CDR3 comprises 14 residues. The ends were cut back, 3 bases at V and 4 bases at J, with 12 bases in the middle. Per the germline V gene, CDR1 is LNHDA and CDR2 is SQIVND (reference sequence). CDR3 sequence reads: CASSMGHQIYGYTF. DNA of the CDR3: TGTGCCAGTAGTATGGGACACCAAATCTATGGCTACACCTTC.

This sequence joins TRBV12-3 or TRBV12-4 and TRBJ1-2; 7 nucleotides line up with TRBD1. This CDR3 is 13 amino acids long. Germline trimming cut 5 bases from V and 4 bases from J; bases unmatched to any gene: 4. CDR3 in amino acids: CASSPDRAYGYTF. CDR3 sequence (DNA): TGTGCCAGCAGTCCCGACAGGGCCTATGGCTACACCTTC.

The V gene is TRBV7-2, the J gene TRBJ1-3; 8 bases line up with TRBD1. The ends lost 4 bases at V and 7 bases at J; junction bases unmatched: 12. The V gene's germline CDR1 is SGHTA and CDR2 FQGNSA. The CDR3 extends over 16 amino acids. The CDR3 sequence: CASSSRTGPPPNTIYF. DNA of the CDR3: TGTGCCAGCAGCTCTCGGACAGGGCCTCCCCCGAACACCATATATTTT.

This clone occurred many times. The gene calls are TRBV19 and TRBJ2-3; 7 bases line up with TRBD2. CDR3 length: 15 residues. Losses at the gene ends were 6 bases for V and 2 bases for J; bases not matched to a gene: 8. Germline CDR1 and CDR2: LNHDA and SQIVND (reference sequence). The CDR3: CASSPSGTDTDTQYF. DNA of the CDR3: TGTGCCAGTAGCCCAAGCGGGACGGACACAGATACGCAGTATTTT.

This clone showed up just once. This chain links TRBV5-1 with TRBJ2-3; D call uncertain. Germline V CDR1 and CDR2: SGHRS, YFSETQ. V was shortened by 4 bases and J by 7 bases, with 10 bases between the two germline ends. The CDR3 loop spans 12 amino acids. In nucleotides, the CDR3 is TGCGCCAGCAGCCAAGACATCTATACGCAGTATTTT. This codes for CASSQDIYTQYF.

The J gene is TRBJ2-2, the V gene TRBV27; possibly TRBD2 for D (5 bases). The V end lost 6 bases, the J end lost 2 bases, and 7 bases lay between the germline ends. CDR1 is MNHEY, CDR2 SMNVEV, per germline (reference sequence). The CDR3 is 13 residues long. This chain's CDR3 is CASRDSNTGELFF. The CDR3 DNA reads TGTGCCAGCAGGGACTCCAACACCGGGGAGCTGTTTTTT.

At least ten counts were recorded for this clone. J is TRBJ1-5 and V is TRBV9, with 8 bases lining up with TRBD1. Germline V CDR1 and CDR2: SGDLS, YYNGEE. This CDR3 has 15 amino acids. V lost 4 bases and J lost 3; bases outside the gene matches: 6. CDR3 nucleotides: TGTGCCAGCAGCAGATCGGGACAGGCCAATCAGCCCCAGCATTTT. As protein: CASSRSGQANQPQHF. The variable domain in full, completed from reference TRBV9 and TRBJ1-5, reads DSGVTQTPKHLITATGQRVTLRCSPRSGDLSVYWYQQSLDQGLQFLIQYYNGEERAKGNILERFSAQQFPDLHSELNLSSLELGDSALYFCASSRSGQANQPQHFGDGTRLSIL.

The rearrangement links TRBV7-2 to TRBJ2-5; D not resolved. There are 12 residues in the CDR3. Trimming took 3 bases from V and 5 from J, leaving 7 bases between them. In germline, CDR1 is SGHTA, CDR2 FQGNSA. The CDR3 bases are TGTGCCAGCAGCTTTATGTCGGAGACCCAGTACTTC. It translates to CASSFMSETQYF.

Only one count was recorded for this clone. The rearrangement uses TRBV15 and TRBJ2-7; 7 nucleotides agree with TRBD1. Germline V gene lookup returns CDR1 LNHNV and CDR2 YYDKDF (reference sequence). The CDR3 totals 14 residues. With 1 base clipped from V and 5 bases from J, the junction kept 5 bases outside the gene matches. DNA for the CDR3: TGTGCCACCAGCAGAGGACAGGGAAGCCACGAGCAGTACTTC. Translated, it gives CATSRGQGSHEQYF.